This T cell receptor (beta chain) was identified in a study of blood T cell repertoires in COVID-19. Study information: Nucleic acid was either cDNA or gDNA, and it came from T cells, B-cell-depleted T cells, or PBMCs.

CDR3 length: 20 amino acids. Assay: immunoSEQ multiplex PCR; the TCRdb copy retains only in-frame clones and omits some. The sample yields fewer than 500,000 clones, approximately 86% seen once. J is TRBJ1-2 and V is TRBV12-1; no check of the table's D call, TRBD1, against the DNA was made. TRBV12-1 is a recognized pseudogene. Source material: PBMCs or T cells enriched from blood (not recorded which). The sequence derives from a woman between 18 and 30 years old who had recovered from COVID-19. CDR3 coding DNA: TGTGCCAGCAGCTCCGGGCGGGATCCGGACAGGTTTAGTTTCAGGTATGGCTACACCTTC. Translated: CASSSGRDPDRFSFRYGYTF.